This T cell receptor beta chain appears in the sequencing data of a study of Ad26.COV2.S vaccination and SARS-CoV-2 variants. Study-level background: Administration of Ad26.COV2.S was intramuscular, either once or twice 56 days apart.

Assay used: immunoSEQ multiplex PCR; TCRdb lists only in-frame clones, some missing. This table has 300,000 to 350,000 clones, about 85% appearing once. Study outcomes and limitations: Substantial post-vaccination breadth of spike-specific CD8+ and CD4+ T cell responses was reported.

The treatment: over 15 received Ad26.COV2.S at low or high dose, single or two shots; about five received placebo; per-sample allocation not given. Sampling was performed 63 days after the first vaccine or placebo injection. With regard to this clone: Its specificity is unknown.

This CDR3 spans 14 amino acids. Germline-derived CDR1 and CDR2 are SGHDT and YYEEEE. Trimming shortened V by 3 bases and J by 3 bases, and 12 bases separated the two germline ends. This sequence joins TRBV5-6 and TRBJ1-1, with unresolved D. The receptor's source is a person aged 18 to 65 who received the Ad26.COV2.S COVID-19 vaccine or a placebo. This specimen was peripheral blood, taken in a trial of Ad26.COV2.S vaccine versus placebo. The CDR3, as DNA: TGTGCCAGCAGCTCACGATACTCGGACACTGAAGCTTTCTTT. Protein: CASSSRYSDTEAFF.